The present T cell receptor (beta chain) was sequenced within a study of early T cells in non-severe SARS-CoV-2 infection. Study-level background: The sequenced material was bulk RNA from unsorted whole blood, and its chains were unpaired.

cDNA molecules, individually, were tagged with unique molecular identifiers. TCRdb re-called the 5' RACE reads through MiXCR, storing one row per CDR3 protein. In the table there are 65,000 to 95,000 distinct CDR3 sequences, around a tenth of which are singletons. Study-wide points: CD4 and private specificities were missed by VDJdb matching, which favored anti-spike CD8 responses.

In its sample, this clonotype was seen many times. Antigen specificity is unknown. The CDR3 covers 17 residues. Trimming at V came to 0 bases and at J to 9 bases, leaving 8 bases not matched to a gene. Germline V CDR1 and CDR2: SGHRS, YFSETQ. This chain links TRBV5-1 with TRBJ2-1; 14 bases align to TRBD2. The sequenced sample consisted of whole blood. The sequence derives from an adult who was a healthcare worker with PCR-confirmed SARS-CoV-2 infection or an uninfected control (not recorded which). The chain's CDR3 is CASSLARLAGGLGEQFF. The CDR3 nucleotides are TGCGCCAGCAGCTTGGCCCGACTAGCGGGAGGGTTGGGTGAGCAGTTCTTC.